What follows describes a single T cell receptor beta chain. Its antigen is currently unknown. Patients were ineligible given autoimmune disease history or systemic immunosuppression. After removal of 3 bases from V and 2 bases from J, the junction contained 13 bases not matched to a gene. The CDR3 is 17 residues long. Profiled with immunoSEQ multiplex PCR; TCRdb holds only in-frame clones, not every one. The profile shows some 40,000 clones, about 90% of them singletons. This sample was included in a study of OX40 agonist ivuxolimab in advanced cancers. In the study overall: Hepatocellular carcinoma, melanoma, renal cell or head and neck cancer was diagnosed in the dose-escalation patients.

General study findings and limits: With doses of 0.1 to 3.0 mg/kg, CD4+ and CD8+ blood T cells had undergone clonal expansion by week 6. The study found among the lowest clonal expansion in partial responders at 0.1-3.0 mg/kg.

Sample: CD4+ or CD8+ T cells sorted from blood, taken in a trial of the OX40 agonist ivuxolimab. The chain couples TRBV23-1 to TRBJ2-7; TRBD1 matches at 7 bases. TRBV23-1 is identified as an open reading frame with a role that is uncertain. The clonotype originates from an adult with an advanced solid tumor such as melanoma, head and neck, liver or kidney cancer. Written as DNA, the CDR3 is TGCGCCAGCAGTCACCCCATCGGGACAGACATTACCTACGAGCAGTACTTC. Translated: CASSHPIGTDITYEQYF.